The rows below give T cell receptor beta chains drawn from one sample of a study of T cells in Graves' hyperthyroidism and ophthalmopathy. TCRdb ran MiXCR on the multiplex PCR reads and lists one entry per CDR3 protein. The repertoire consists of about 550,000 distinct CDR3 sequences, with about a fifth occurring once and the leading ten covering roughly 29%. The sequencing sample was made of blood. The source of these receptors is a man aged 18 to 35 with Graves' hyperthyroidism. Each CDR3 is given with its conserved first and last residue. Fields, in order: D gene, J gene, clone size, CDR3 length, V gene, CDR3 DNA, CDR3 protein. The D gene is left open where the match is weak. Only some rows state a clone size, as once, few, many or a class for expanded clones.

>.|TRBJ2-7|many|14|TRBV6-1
TGTGCCAGTAAGACATCGACAGTCTCCTACGAGCAGTACTTC
CASKTSTVSYEQYF
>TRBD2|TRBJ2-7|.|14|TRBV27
TGTGCCAGCAGTTCAGGGACTAGCGGTTACGAGCAGTACTTC
CASSSGTSGYEQYF
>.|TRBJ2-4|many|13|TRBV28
TGTGCCAGCAGTTTATTCAGGGGAAACATTCAGTACTTC
CASSLFRGNIQYF
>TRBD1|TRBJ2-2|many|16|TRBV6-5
TGTGCCAGCAGTTACTTGGGACAGTCGAACACCGGGGAGCTGTTTTTT
CASSYLGQSNTGELFF
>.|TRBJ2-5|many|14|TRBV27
TGTGCCAGCAGTTTGGGCCCAGCTACAAAGACCCAGTACTTC
CASSLGPATKTQYF
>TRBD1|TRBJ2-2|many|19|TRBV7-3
TGTGCCAGCAGCTCGTACCCCGGGACAGGGGGCGCTAACACCGGGGAGCTGTTTTTT
CASSSYPGTGGANTGELFF
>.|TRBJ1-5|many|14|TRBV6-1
TGTGCCAGCGGGGAACTTTCGGGCAATCAGCCCCAGCATTTT
CASGELSGNQPQHF
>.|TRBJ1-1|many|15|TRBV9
TGTGCCAGCAGCTTCCTACAGGGAGTCGACACTGAAGCTTTCTTT
CASSFLQGVDTEAFF
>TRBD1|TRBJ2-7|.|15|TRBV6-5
TGTGCCAGCAGTTACTATCGGACAGGGGAATACGAGCAGTACTTC
CASSYYRTGEYEQYF
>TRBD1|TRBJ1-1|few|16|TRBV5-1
TGCGCCAGCAGCATTGATCGGGACAGGGTACGAACTGAAGCTTTCTTT
CASSIDRDRVRTEAFF
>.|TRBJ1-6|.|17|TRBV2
TGTGCCAGCAGTGAAGGGTCCGCGAGCTCCTATAATTCACCCCTCCACTTT
CASSEGSASSYNSPLHF
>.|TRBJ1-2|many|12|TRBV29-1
TGCAGCGACAAGGACAGCTACTATGGCTACACCTTC
CSDKDSYYGYTF
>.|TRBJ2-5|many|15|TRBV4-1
TGCGCCAGCAGCCAAATGGGCAGGGTGGGAGAGACCCAGTACTTC
CASSQMGRVGETQYF
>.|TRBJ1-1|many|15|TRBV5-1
TGCGCCAGCAGCTTGGGGGGACATGGGAACACTGAAGCTTTCTTT
CASSLGGHGNTEAFF
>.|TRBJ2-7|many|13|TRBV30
TGTGCCTGGAGTGTCGGCAGGGCCTACGAGCAGTACTTC
CAWSVGRAYEQYF
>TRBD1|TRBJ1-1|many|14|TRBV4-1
TGCGCCAGCAGCCAAGCCCAGGGGGCCGCTGAAGCTTTCTTT
CASSQAQGAAEAFF
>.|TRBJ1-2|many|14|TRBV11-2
TGTGCCAGCAGCTTAGAAGGGGCGCTCGCCGGCTACACCTTC
CASSLEGALAGYTF
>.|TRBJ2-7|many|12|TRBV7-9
TGTGCCAGCAGCTCCAGCACACGGGAGCAGTACTTC
CASSSSTREQYF
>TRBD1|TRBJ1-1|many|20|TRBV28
TGTGCCAGCAAGTTTCCTTACCTCGGGGGGGTGACAGGGGAGAGCACTGAAGCTTTCTTT
CASKFPYLGGVTGESTEAFF
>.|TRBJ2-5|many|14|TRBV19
TGTGCCAGTAGTCCCCCGGCGGAGGTAGAGACCCAGTACTTC
CASSPPAEVETQYF
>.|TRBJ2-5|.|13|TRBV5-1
TGCGCCAGCTTCATCGTCGGGTCCGAGACCCAGTACTTC
CASFIVGSETQYF
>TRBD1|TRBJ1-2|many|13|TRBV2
TGTGCCAGCAGTTGGGACAGGAGAGGTGGCTACACCTTC
CASSWDRRGGYTF
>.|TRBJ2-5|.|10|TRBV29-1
TGCAGCGTTGTTATGGAGACCCAGTACTTC
CSVVMETQYF
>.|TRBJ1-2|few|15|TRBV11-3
TGTGCCAGCAGCTTAGCGGGGTTAGCTAACTATGGCTACACCTTC
CASSLAGLANYGYTF
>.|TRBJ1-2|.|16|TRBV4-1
TGCGCCAGCAGCCCGGGCGGCAGGGAACTAACCTATGGCTACACCTTC
CASSPGGRELTYGYTF
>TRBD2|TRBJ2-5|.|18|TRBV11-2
TGTGCCAGCAGCATGGGACTAGCGGGGGGGCTAGGGAGAGAGACCCAGTACTTC
CASSMGLAGGLGRETQYF
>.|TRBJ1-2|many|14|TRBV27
TGTGCCAGCAGTTCGGGCGGCCTACCGGGTGGCTACACCTTC
CASSSGGLPGGYTF